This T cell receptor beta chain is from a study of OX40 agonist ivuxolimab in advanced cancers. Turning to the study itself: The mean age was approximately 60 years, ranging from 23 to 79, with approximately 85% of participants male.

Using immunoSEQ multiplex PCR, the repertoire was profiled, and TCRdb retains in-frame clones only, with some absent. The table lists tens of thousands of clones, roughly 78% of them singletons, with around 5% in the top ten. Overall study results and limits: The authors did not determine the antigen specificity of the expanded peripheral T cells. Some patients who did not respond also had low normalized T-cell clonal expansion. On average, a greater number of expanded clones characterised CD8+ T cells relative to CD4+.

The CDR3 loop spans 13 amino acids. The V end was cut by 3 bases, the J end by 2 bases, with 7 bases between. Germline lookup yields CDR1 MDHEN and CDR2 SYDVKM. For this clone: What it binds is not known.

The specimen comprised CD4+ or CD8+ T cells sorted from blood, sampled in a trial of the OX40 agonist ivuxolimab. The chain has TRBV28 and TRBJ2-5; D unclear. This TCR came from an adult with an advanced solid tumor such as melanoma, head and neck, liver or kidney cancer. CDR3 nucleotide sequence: TGTGCCAGCAGTTTCCAGCTGCAAGAGACCCAGTACTTC. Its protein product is CASSFQLQETQYF.